These T cell receptor beta chains were read from a single sample in a study of T cells after yellow fever vaccination. TCRdb recomputed calls from the 5' RACE reads with MiXCR, one row per CDR3 protein. This repertoire shows some 160,000 distinct CDR3 sequences, under 7.5% found once; its top ten account for around 2.3%. This specimen consisted of CD4+ T cells sorted from PBMCs, obtained around 5 days after the first yellow fever vaccination. The receptor set was obtained from a young man who received the YFV17D yellow fever vaccine. Both conserved end residues are part of each CDR3. Fields, in order: D gene, V gene, J gene, clone size, CDR3 DNA, CDR3 protein. D genes are given only for firm matches. Part of the rows lack a size; the others show once, few, many or a class for expanded clones.

TRBD1	TRBV5-1	TRBJ2-3	many	TGCGCCAGCTCCCAAGACAGGGGGAGCACAGATACGCAGTATTTT	CASSQDRGSTDTQYF
.	TRBV4-3	TRBJ2-7	many	TGCGCCAGCAGCCAAGGAGTCGGGGGCCCATACGAGCAGTACTTC	CASSQGVGGPYEQYF
.	TRBV28	TRBJ1-1	many	TGTGCCAGCAGTATAAGTTCAGGGCATGCTTTCTTT	CASSISSGHAFF
TRBD2	TRBV15	TRBJ2-3	few	TGTGCCACCAGCAGAGGGACTAGCGGGGGGCCATTCTCTAGCACAGATACGCAGTATTTT	CATSRGTSGGPFSSTDTQYF
.	TRBV2	TRBJ1-6	.	TGTGCCAGCAGTGAATATAGCGGCGTATATTCACCCCTCCACTTT	CASSEYSGVYSPLHF
TRBD2	TRBV9	TRBJ2-3	many	TGTGCCAGCAGCCAAAGCGGGGGGGCCGTAAATACGCAGTATTTT	CASSQSGGAVNTQYF
.	TRBV6-2/TRBV6-3	TRBJ1-2	many	TGTGCCAGCAGTTCCGTCCTGAAAGACAGGCTCTATGGCTACACCTTC	CASSSVLKDRLYGYTF
.	TRBV18	TRBJ2-7	many	TGTGCCAGCTCACCGATGCGGGGCGGGCGGGACGAGCAGTACTTC	CASSPMRGGRDEQYF
TRBD1	TRBV2	TRBJ1-1	many	TGTGCCAGTGGGACAGTCCCTAGCACTGAAGCTTTCTTT	CASGTVPSTEAFF
.	TRBV7-9	TRBJ1-6	many	TGTGCCAGCAGAAGCGTAGACGGTCTTGGCTCACCCCTCCACTTT	CASRSVDGLGSPLHF
.	TRBV20-1	TRBJ1-2	.	TGCAGTGCTAGAGACGGGAGGGGGGAAGCTAACTATGGCTACACCTTC	CSARDGRGEANYGYTF
.	TRBV3-1	TRBJ1-2	many	TGTGCCAGCAGCCAACGGTGGGTCTATGGCTACACCTTC	CASSQRWVYGYTF
.	TRBV6-1	TRBJ2-6	.	TGTGCCAGCCGGGGAGCGGTTGGGGCCAACGTCCTGACTTTC	CASRGAVGANVLTF
TRBD1	TRBV7-2	TRBJ2-3	many	TGTGCCAGCAGTCCTGCTAGGGGGCCCACAGATACGCAGTATTTT	CASSPARGPTDTQYF
TRBD1	TRBV18	TRBJ2-5	many	TGTGCCAGCTCACCGGGACAGATCCAAGAGACCCAGTACTTC	CASSPGQIQETQYF
TRBD1	TRBV5-1	TRBJ2-2	many	TGCGCCAGCAGCTTGGGACAGGGGGGCGCGAACACCGGGGAGCTGTTTTTT	CASSLGQGGANTGELFF
.	TRBV7-3	TRBJ2-3	many	TGTGCCAGCAGCTCAGGGTCGCTAGTCACAGATACGCAGTATTTT	CASSSGSLVTDTQYF
.	TRBV5-4	TRBJ1-1	many	TGTGCCAGCAGCCGCGTCGGGGGAGCGAACACTGAAGCTTTCTTT	CASSRVGGANTEAFF
TRBD2	TRBV18	TRBJ2-3	few	TGTGCCAGCTCACCAGCGGGGGGAACCACAGATACGCAGTATTTT	CASSPAGGTTDTQYF
.	TRBV7-2	TRBJ1-5	.	TGTGCCAGCAGCCCTTCGTATAATCAGCCCCAGCATTTT	CASSPSYNQPQHF